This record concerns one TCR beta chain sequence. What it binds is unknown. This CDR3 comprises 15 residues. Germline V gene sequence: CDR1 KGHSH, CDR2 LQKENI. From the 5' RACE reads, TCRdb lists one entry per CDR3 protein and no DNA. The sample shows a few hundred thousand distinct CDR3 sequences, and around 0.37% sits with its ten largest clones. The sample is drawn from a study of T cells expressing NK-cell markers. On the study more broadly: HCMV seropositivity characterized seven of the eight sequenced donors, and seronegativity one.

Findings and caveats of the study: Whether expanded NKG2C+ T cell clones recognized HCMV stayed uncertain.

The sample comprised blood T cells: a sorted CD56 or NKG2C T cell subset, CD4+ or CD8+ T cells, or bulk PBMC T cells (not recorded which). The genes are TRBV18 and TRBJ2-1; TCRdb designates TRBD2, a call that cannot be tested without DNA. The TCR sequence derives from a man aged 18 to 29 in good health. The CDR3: CASSPVGSRDNEQFF.